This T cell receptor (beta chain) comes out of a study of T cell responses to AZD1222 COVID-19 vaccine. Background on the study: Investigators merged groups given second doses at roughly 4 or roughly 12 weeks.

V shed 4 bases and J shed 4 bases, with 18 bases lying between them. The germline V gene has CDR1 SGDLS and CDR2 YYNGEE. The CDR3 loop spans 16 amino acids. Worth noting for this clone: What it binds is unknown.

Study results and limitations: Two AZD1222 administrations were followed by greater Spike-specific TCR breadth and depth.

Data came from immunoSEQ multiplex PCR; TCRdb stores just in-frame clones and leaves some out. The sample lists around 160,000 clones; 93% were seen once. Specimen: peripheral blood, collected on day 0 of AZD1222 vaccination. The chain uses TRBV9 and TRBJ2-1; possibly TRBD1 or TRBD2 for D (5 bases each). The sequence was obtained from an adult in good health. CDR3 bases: TGTGCCAGCAGCAGAGTCCGGGACCGACTATACAATGAGCAGTTCTTC. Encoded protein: CASSRVRDRLYNEQFF.